This TCR beta chain was retrieved from a study of blood T cells in healthy people across ages. This clonotype was seen many times. Investigators took around 11 milliliters of peripheral blood from every donor. With a J-beta primer mix and a sample-barcoded 5' primer, a second PCR ran roughly 7 to 11 cycles. Using its own MiXCR run on the 5' RACE reads, TCRdb lists one record per CDR3 protein. Among 500,000 to 700,000 distinct CDR3 sequences, around 31% were seen once, and the ten largest hold about 15%. Trimming cost V 3 bases and J 7 bases; bases outside gene matches: 8. The length of the CDR3 is 16 residues. CDR1 and CDR2 (germline): SGDLS, YYNGEE.

The specimen was blood. The chain uses TRBV9 and TRBJ2-3; TRBD2 matches at 13 bases. The sequence was collected from an elderly woman in good health. In nucleotides, the CDR3 is TGTGCCAGCAGCGCTACCGGGACTAGCGGGGTATATACGCAGTATTTT. Residues: CASSATGTSGVYTQYF. Full variable domain (outside the CDR3, taken from reference TRBV9 and TRBJ2-3): DSGVTQTPKHLITATGQRVTLRCSPRSGDLSVYWYQQSLDQGLQFLIQYYNGEERAKGNILERFSAQQFPDLHSELNLSSLELGDSALYFCASSATGTSGVYTQYFGPGTRLTVL.